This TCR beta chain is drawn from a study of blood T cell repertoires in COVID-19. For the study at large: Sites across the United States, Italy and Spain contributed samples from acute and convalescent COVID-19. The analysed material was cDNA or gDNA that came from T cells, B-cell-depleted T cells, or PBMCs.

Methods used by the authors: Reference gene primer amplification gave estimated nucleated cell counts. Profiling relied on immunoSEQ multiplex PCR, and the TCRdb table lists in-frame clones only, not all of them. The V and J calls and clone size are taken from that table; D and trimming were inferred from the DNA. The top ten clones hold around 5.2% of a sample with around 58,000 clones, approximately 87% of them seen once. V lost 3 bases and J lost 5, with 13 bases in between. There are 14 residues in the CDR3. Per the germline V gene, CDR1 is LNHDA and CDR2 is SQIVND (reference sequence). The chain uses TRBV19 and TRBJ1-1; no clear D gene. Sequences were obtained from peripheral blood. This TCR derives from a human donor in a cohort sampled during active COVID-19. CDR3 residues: CASSIRGVGTEAFF. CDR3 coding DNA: TGTGCCAGTAGTATCCGCGGGGTTGGGACTGAAGCTTTCTTT.